This T cell receptor beta chain stems from a study of CD8+ T cells in alopecia areata. Following extraction, RNA underwent reverse transcription to cDNA, which served as the sequencing template. The table came from immunoSEQ multiplex PCR; TCRdb's copy has only in-frame clones and leaves some out. The data contain roughly 150,000 clones, more than 45% of them singletons. Germline loops: CDR1 GTSNPN, CDR2 SVGIG (reference sequence). V was cut by 1 base and J by 3 bases, with 12 bases left in between. The CDR3 has 14 residues. Lesional scalp tissue (obtained by punch biopsy) and peripheral blood were collected from alopecia areata patients.

This clonotype was sampled from a human donor with alopecia areata. The input for sequencing was CD8+ T cells sorted from blood, taken at week 0. The chain has TRBV30 and TRBJ1-2; D unclear. The CDR3 DNA follows: TGTGCCTGGAGTGCGGGGTTAGCGGACTATGGCTACACCTTC. It codes for CAWSAGLADYGYTF.